The following is a T cell receptor beta chain sequence with its context. Its antigen remains unknown. The data belong to a study of cytotoxic CD8 clonotypes in ibrutinib-treated CLL. Overall study: Partial responses numbered approximately 24 and complete responses 2; after a median about 62 months, about 15 stayed remitted and roughly twelve progressed. Findings and caveats of the study: Timing of sampling differed between sustained-remission and progressing patients. Patients showed higher baseline clonality than age-matched healthy donors, and it tracked circulating CD8+ T-cell counts.

Per the germline V gene, CDR1 is MDHEN and CDR2 is SYDVKM. This CDR3 comprises 16 residues. The germline V and J ends were trimmed by 5 bases and 0 bases, with 14 bases remaining between them. Libraries were prepared by immunoSEQ multiplex PCR; TCRdb keeps only in-frame clonotypes and omits some of them. Of about 200,000 clones in the sample, about 72% were seen once. The TCR originated in a human donor with chronic lymphocytic leukemia. The input for sequencing was PBMCs, taken after 24 months of ibrutinib treatment. J is TRBJ2-1 and V is TRBV28; the D is unclear. The CDR3 nucleotides are TGTGCCAGCAGTACCTCGAAGGCCAGCTCCTACAATGAGCAGTTCTTC. It codes for CASSTSKASSYNEQFF.